Reported below is one T cell receptor beta chain. Its recognized antigen is unknown. No much larger clonotype is one base removed from it; base qualities were not supplied. The data were obtained in a study of cytomegalovirus exposure and HLA in healthy donors (dated by TCRdb to the late 2010s). For context, the study as a whole: An earlier analysis of approximately 550 of the donors reported about 250 Gb of sequence data and 100 million to 130 million unique TCR beta sequences from some 180 million T cells. In a later analysis, previously published TCR beta repertoires from some 640 donors were re-analyzed and high-resolution HLA genotyping was added so that TCR occurrence patterns could be studied. Among a few hundred genotyped donors of the cohort, an average of about 240,000 unique TCR beta nucleotide sequences were sequenced per donor, roughly 18% of them non-productive. The study used immunosequencing to profile the T cell repertoires of approximately 650 subjects and linked those repertoires to cytomegalovirus serostatus. Typing coverage differed by locus: A, B, C, DRB1 and DQB1 were typed in roughly 620-640 donors, DQA1 in roughly 500, DPA1 in around 580, and DPB1 in roughly 470. A later genetic analysis took genome-wide SNP genotypes for about three fifths of the 666 donors and used that subset as a discovery cohort. Of the roughly 390 genotyped donors, around 81% fell in the genetic ancestry cluster associated with self-reported Caucasian donors. In addition to the first cohort of about 650 subjects, a separate validation cohort of 100 to 150 different subjects was used. Because of strong linkage in the cohort, 5 or 6 DR-DQ haplotypes were treated as single units for association and clustering. Class I and class II HLA loci were covered by the typing at four-digit resolution. Alongside the repertoire data, information on donor age, sex, ethnicity and CMV serostatus was compiled. An earlier analysis of several hundred of the donors used high-throughput TCR beta sequencing to judge whether each TCR beta V gene segment behaved as functional or pseudogenic. High-throughput TCR immunosequencing, statistical association of individual TCRs with disease status, and machine learning were combined to predict cytomegalovirus infection status. Roughly 300 gigabases of sequencing data and some 85 million unique TCR sequences were included in an early release covering roughly 700 HLA-typed donors. All discovery cohort repertoires had been generated on a single sequencing platform. The aim of the study was to test whether cataloging public T cell receptors could identify signatures of past pathogen exposure. In the later analysis, no new phenotypic data were used to find candidate immune exposures; instead, reliance was placed on TCR beta sequences and their occurrence across donors.

CDR1 and CDR2, looked up from the germline V gene (reference sequence), are SGHNT and YYREEE. Trimmed from V: 4 bases; trimmed from J: 3 bases; junction bases lacking a gene match: 6. Taken from cysteine to phenylalanine, the CDR3 has 14 residues. Only CDR3 DNA is held: 42 bases, read in frame from base 1. The cohort comprised around 700 healthy bone marrow donors. At the time of sampling, every cohort member was nominally healthy, though immune exposures that went unrecorded were likely present. The donor was CMV seropositive and was included in the group of some 290 seropositive cohort members. Every donor gave a peripheral blood sample, and the peripheral blood mononuclear cells from that sample were used for TCR beta sequencing. Genomic DNA extraction from the blood cell samples was performed with the Qiagen DNeasy Blood Extraction Kit. Points the paper makes about the study in general: Broadly in line with IMGT annotations, most TCR beta V segments showed up in productive rearrangements about 87% or about 30% of the time in an earlier analysis of 450 to 750 of the donors. A further reported finding was that TCR beta sequences accurately predicted the HLA-A and HLA-B alleles for most subjects in the first cohort. Because the 87-base-pair reads could not distinguish some IMGT-functional V segments, including TRBV6-2 and TRBV6-3, those segments were excluded. In a later analysis, HLA-associated TCR beta chains were found to be more clonally expanded and to have lower generation probabilities than equally common non-associated chains. The authors suggested that the approach could potentially be generalized to other disease states and immunological phenotypes. An association between a missense DCLRE1C variant and V-gene and J-gene trimming of TCR beta chains was found in a later genetic analysis and replicated in an independent cohort. A later analysis reported that several top co-occurrence clusters appeared linked to parvovirus B19, influenza, CMV and Epstein-Barr virus. Because HLA typing was unavailable for some donors at each locus, only the typed subset was used in association tests. A later analysis found that TCR association rates varied across HLA loci, with DRB1 alleles showing the most associated TCRs and HLA-C alleles the fewest. In a later analysis, most CMV-associated TCR beta chains were found to appear HLA-restricted, with HLA associations seemingly driven largely by CMV exposure. Three of the identified cytomegalovirus-associated TCR beta chains were confirmed in vitro to be specific for cytomegalovirus antigens. According to a later genetic analysis, donors in an Asian-associated ancestry cluster had fewer N-insertions in productive TCRs than the approximately 700-donor mean. This cohort had only TCR beta chains sequenced, and the lack of alpha or paired-chain data limited which features could be detected. A cluster of highly shared sequence variants was judged likely to be a technical artifact of the sequencing pipeline. For the cohort, immune exposure information was limited to CMV serostatus. While some public TCRs were present in many individuals, most TCR sequences turned up only very rarely across donors. Correlated functional status among segregating V segments might be attributable to linkage disequilibrium, but an unknown experimental factor could not be ruled out. Strong co-occurrence of HLA alleles, especially DR and DQ, made assigning TCR associations to individual alleles difficult. A later analysis associated about 17,000 TCR beta sequences with specific HLA alleles at a false discovery rate of 0.05. A total of 150 to 200 TCR beta chains were listed by the study as associated with cytomegalovirus. Roughly uniform sequencing depth across donors was assumed in presence/absence analyses, although this assumption may not hold. Cytomegalovirus status was reported to be diagnosed by the classifier with high specificity and sensitivity in both the original and validation cohorts. Because counts were too low, roughly 17 rarely observed V segments, including chromosome 9 orphons, were left out of the earlier analysis of approximately 580 of the donors.

The protocol used for the library was the immunoSEQ multiplex PCR assay. For the multiplex PCR, a mixture combining 60 forward primers for TCR Vbeta segments and 13 reverse primers for TCR Jbeta segments was used. The CDR3 region of rearranged TCR beta genes was amplified from genomic DNA by a multiplex PCR assay. On the Illumina HiSeq System, the amplified TCR beta libraries were sequenced as 87-base-pair reads. The study's own analysis went as follows. A later analysis counted tens of millions of unique TCR beta chains across the 666 repertoires, and approximately 11 million of these chains were shared by at least two donors. A nearest-neighbor algorithm error-corrected the raw reads and collapsed the reads into unique sequences, merging closely related sequences to remove PCR and sequencing errors. To assign V, D and J gene segments, CDR3 sequences were aligned to IMGT reference sequences. For a sequence to be retained, at least a six-nucleotide match to both a V gene segment and a J gene segment was required. Rearrangements were classified as productive when the CDR3 lacked stop codons and remained in frame with V and J, and all other rearrangements were classified as non-productive. CDR3 was defined according to IMGT convention as the region running from the second conserved V-encoded cysteine to the conserved J-encoded phenylalanine. In an earlier analysis of around 570 of the donors, sequences lacking an unambiguous match to a single V gene segment were excluded. An earlier analysis of almost 600 of the donors classified V segments as functional when productive rearrangements were above 56.7% and as segregating when the standard deviation between donors was above 5%. A statistical classification framework was developed to diagnose cytomegalovirus status using the catalog of TCR beta chain sequences. A later analysis assigned V and J genes by comparing TCR nucleotide sequences with IMGT/GENE-DB human TR gene sequences. The TCRdist pipeline was used in a later analysis to assign CDR3 sequences and most-parsimonious VDJ recombination scenarios. In a later analysis, each TCR beta chain was defined by its CDR3 amino acid sequence together with its V-gene family, and reads without a unique V-gene family were excluded. As a way to deal with suspected cross-contamination and a sequencing artifact, a later analysis dropped 500 to 700 nucleotide sequences that were highly shared and had low generation probability. In a later analysis, a clonal expansion index for each public chain was calculated from normalized within-repertoire ranks of inferred template counts. In a later analysis, generation probabilities were computed with a VDJ recombination model fitted to out-of-frame rearrangements, and the resulting probabilities were checked against IGoR. Hypergeometric tests were used in a later analysis to score TCR-TCR, TCR-HLA and TCR-CMV co-occurrence, with a repertoire-size bias correction applied to the TCR pairs. A later analysis estimated false discovery rates by permuting HLA or CMV assignments 20 times. In a later analysis, co-occurring TCRs were grouped with DBSCAN, and TCRdist sequence similarity was added when clustering was performed within HLA-allele-positive subsets. For co-occurrence clustering, repertoires with fewer than 30,000 or more than 120,000 public chains were excluded, along with 5 or 6 repertoires with anomalous nucleotide sharing. Here the immuneACCESS table is served through TCRdb, limited to in-frame sequences with V and J called. Missing clones are a known gap in these copies; in checked studies unresolved V genes cover under half, and the rest lacks a known reason. The V and J calls and the clone size are those of that table, but D and trimming were determined from the DNA. Recorded for this sample are some 120,000 clones; roughly 69% of them occurred a single time. 8% to 9.5% of the sample is in the top ten clones.

This TCR derives from a woman aged 40 to 50 in good health and CMV-seropositive. The chain links TRBV5-4 with TRBJ1-2; 7 bases in between match TRBD1. What was sequenced was PBMCs. The base sequence is TGTGCCAGCAGCGCACAGGGGAGCCACTATGGCTACACCTTC. It translates to CASSAQGSHYGYTF.